Reported below is one TCR beta chain. This clonotype was picked up many times. There is no known antigen for this receptor. No base qualities exist here, and no much larger clone lies one base off it. This specimen comes from a study of T cell repertoires in cytomegalovirus infection (dated by TCRdb to 2018 to 2020). About the full investigation: Donor HLA type was relevant to the analysis, as public TCR beta signatures indicated carriage of CMV infection together with the matching HLA type. General findings and caveats noted by the study authors: The ex vivo response was dominated by HLA-C-restricted CMV-specific TCR beta clonotypes, which also provided the single most frequent clonotype in two of eight donors. Cumulative frequency of public TCR beta family members discriminated carriers of CMV infection plus the relevant HLA type in this cohort and an independent approximately 340-donor cohort.

The junction shows trimming of 7 bases on V and 7 bases on J, and the gene matches do not reach 7 bases of it. The germline V gene encodes CDR1 MDHEN and CDR2 SYDVKM. The CDR3 goes from the cysteine to the phenylalanine over 14 residues. Of all the DNA, just the CDR3 is kept, 42 bases in frame from base 1. TCRdb lists the instrument as Illumina HiSeq 1500. The public reads were reprocessed in TCRdb via fastp at Q25 and MiXCR, keeping in-frame beta chains. Rows merge per CDR3 protein into single entries with the most common DNA and genes. Present in this sample are a few hundred thousand distinct CDR3 sequences, approximately 10% of which were seen just once. The top ten hold roughly 15% of the sample.

Recombination joined TRBV28 with TRBJ1-5; TRBD1 fits 10 bases in the junction. The sample comprised PBMCs. The clonotype originates from a human donor in good health (CMV status not recorded). Some clones in this sample may be carry-over from other donors' samples. The DNA reads TGTGCCAGCACTGTGACAGGGGGCATGCAGCCCCAGCATTTT. Translated, this is CASTVTGGMQPQHF.